These 5 T cell receptor beta chains were sequenced from one sample in a study of blood T cells in healthy people across ages. Alongside a J-beta primer mix, a sample-barcoded 5' primer served in a second PCR lasting 7 to 11 cycles. TCRdb reprocessed the 5' RACE reads via MiXCR and lists one record per CDR3 protein. The sample holds about 290,000 distinct CDR3 sequences, 25% to 30% seen once. What was sequenced was blood. The receptors derive from a woman in her sixties or seventies in good health.

There are many counts of this clonotype. This rearrangement joins TRBV6-5 to TRBJ2-5, with D perhaps matching TRBD1 or TRBD2 (7 bases each). Germline loops: CDR1 MNHEY, CDR2 SVGAGI. With 2 bases removed from V and 5 bases from J, the gap between germline ends came to 18 bases. CDR3 length: 16 amino acids. The CDR3 sequence is CASSYPRGTTGETQYF. The CDR3 coding sequence is TGTGCCAGCAGTTACCCCAGGGGGACTACCGGGGAGACCCAGTACTTC.

This clonotype showed up just a few times. This chain uses TRBV12-3 or TRBV12-4 with TRBJ2-7; D is uncertain. Trimming shortened V by 6 bases and J by 1 base, and 13 bases separated the two germline ends. This CDR3 comprises 14 residues. The CDR3 region is CASRAKGPSYEQYF. The CDR3 DNA reads as TGTGCCAGCAGGGCCAAGGGCCCTTCCTACGAGCAGTACTTC.

This chain uses TRBV7-9 with TRBJ1-1; D is unresolved. CDR1 SEHNR and CDR2 FQNEAQ come from the germline V gene (reference sequence). This CDR3 has 12 amino acids. V shed 3 bases and J shed 6 bases, with 8 bases lying between them. The CDR3 nucleotides are TGTGCCAGCAGCTTTGGAGGCCCTGAAGCTTTCTTT. It codes for CASSFGGPEAFF.

Comment on this clonotype: The junction shows a germline mismatch at one end, possibly a read error. This sequence joins TRBV3-1 and TRBJ2-5; perhaps TRBD1 as D (5 bases). The better agreement between TRBJ2-7 and the DNA end casts doubt on the J call. The CDR3 is 15 amino acids. Germline V gene lookup returns CDR1 LGHDT and CDR2 YNNKEL (reference sequence). CDR3 loop: CAGSQRQYQGIEQYF. The CDR3 DNA follows: TGTGCCGGCAGCCAACGCCAATACCAGGGTATCGAGCAGTACTTC.

The rearrangement uses TRBV7-9 and TRBJ2-5; no definite D call. V was trimmed by 4 bases and J by 5 bases, leaving 14 bases between them. From germline, CDR1 is SEHNR and CDR2 FQNEAQ (reference sequence). The CDR3 runs to 14 residues. CDR3 protein: CASSYAPATETQYF. CDR3 sequence (DNA): TGTGCCAGCAGCTATGCCCCAGCGACCGAGACCCAGTACTTC.